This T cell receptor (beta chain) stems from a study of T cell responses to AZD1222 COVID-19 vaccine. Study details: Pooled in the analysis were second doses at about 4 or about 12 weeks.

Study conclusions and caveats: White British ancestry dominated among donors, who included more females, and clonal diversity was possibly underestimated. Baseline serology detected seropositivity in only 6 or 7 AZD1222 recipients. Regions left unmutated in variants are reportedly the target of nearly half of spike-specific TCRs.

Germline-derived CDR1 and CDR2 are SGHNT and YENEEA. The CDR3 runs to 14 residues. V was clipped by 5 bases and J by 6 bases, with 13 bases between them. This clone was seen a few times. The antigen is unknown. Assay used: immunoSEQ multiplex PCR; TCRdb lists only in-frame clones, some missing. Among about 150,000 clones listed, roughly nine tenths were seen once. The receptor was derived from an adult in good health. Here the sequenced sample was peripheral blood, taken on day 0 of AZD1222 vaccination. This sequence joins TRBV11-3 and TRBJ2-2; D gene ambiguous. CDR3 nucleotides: TGTGCCAGCAGCCCTCAGTCTGGGTCCGGGGAGCTGTTTTTT. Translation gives CASSPQSGSGELFF.